This T cell receptor beta chain emerged from a study of T cell responses to AZD1222 COVID-19 vaccine. Concerning this clone: What it binds is not known.

Study-level findings and limits: The breadth and depth of Spike-specific TCRs increased once two AZD1222 doses had been given.

Using immunoSEQ multiplex PCR, the repertoire was profiled, and TCRdb retains in-frame clones only, with some absent. The sample holds 120,000 to 150,000 clones, less than 95% seen once. Sequenced here: peripheral blood, sampled on day 0 of AZD1222 vaccination. The TCR comes from an adult in good health.

CDR3 DNA: TGTGCCGGACAGTTCTCTGGGGCCAACGTCCTGACTTTC. It is translated as CAGQFSGANVLTF. The genes are TRBV12-3 or TRBV12-4 and TRBJ2-6, with D maybe TRBD1 (6 bases). V lost 11 bases and J lost 0, with 8 bases in between. The CDR3 consists of 13 residues.